This passage covers 7 T cell receptor beta chains from one sample sequenced in a study of radiation and T cells in renal cell carcinoma. TCRdb keeps only in-frame clones here, not all; method: immunoSEQ multiplex PCR. The sample has about 150,000 clones, roughly 86% seen once; the top ten hold 10% to 15%. Sample time point: blood 2 weeks post-SBRT. Indicated treatment: 15 Gy SBRT to primary tumor, nephrectomy 4 weeks later. This sample comprised blood, obtained from a patient whose treatment included radiotherapy and nephrectomy. The source is a woman aged 50 to 60 with renal cell carcinoma.

This clone was seen a few times. CDR3 DNA: TGTGCCAGCAGGCGGACAGATGGCTACACCTTC. It codes for CASRRTDGYTF. The chain combines TRBV28 with TRBJ1-2, with D perhaps TRBD1 (6 bases). With 6 bases removed from V and 6 bases from J, the gap between germline ends came to 8 bases. The CDR3 runs to 11 residues. CDR1 MDHEN and CDR2 SYDVKM come from the germline V gene.

The chain uses TRBV9 and TRBJ2-2; weak D call: TRBD1 (5 bases). The V and J ends lost 4 bases and 4 bases respectively, with 14 bases between them. The germline CDR1 and CDR2 sequences are SGDLS and YYNGEE. The CDR3 has 15 amino acids. The CDR3 spells CASSPDGRGTGELFF. CDR3 sequence (DNA): TGTGCCAGCAGCCCGGACGGAAGGGGCACCGGGGAGCTGTTTTTT.

V usage is TRBV30 and J usage is TRBJ1-4; D perhaps matches TRBD1 (6 bases). The germline CDR1 and CDR2 sequences are GTSNPN and SVGIG (reference sequence). Trimming took off 8 bases at V and 0 bases at J, with 13 bases between the two ends. The CDR3 spans 14 residues. The CDR3 nucleotides read TGTGCCACCCAGGGGACCTCAACTAATGAAAAACTGTTTTTT. This gives the protein CATQGTSTNEKLFF.

The chain carries TRBV6-6 and TRBJ2-2, with D perhaps being TRBD1 or TRBD2 (6 bases each). The germline V gene encodes CDR1 MNHNY and CDR2 SVGAGI (reference sequence). The CDR3 has 15 amino acids. Trimming pared 2 bases from V and 6 bases from J, leaving 13 bases between. The DNA for the CDR3 is TGTGCCAGCAGTTACCCCCCGGGGGCAGCCGGGGAGCTGTTTTTT. Amino acid sequence: CASSYPPGAAGELFF.

This chain joins TRBV5-4 and TRBJ2-2; D possibly corresponds to TRBD1 (5 bases). The CDR3 is 13 amino acids. The V end was cut by 3 bases, the J end by 7 bases, with 10 bases between. The germline CDR1 and CDR2 sequences are SGHNT and YYREEE (reference sequence). For the CDR3, the DNA is TGTGCCAGCAGCTCCGACAGAATCGGGGAGCTGTTTTTT. This codes for CASSSDRIGELFF.

J is TRBJ2-7 and V is TRBV6-5; tentatively, D is TRBD2 (5 bases). Trimming stripped 0 bases from V and 2 bases from J, with 14 bases between. The CDR3 sequence is 16 residues long. Germline CDR1 and CDR2: MNHEY and SVGAGI. Written as DNA, the CDR3 is TGTGCCAGCAGTTACTCCGGACTCCATCTTACCTACGAGCAGTACTTC. The encoded protein is CASSYSGLHLTYEQYF.

CDR3 in amino acids: CASSQESSPWTDTQYF. CDR3 bases: TGCGCCAGCAGCCAAGAGTCCAGCCCTTGGACAGATACGCAGTATTTT. This chain uses TRBV4-3 with TRBJ2-3; D call uncertain. Germline V gives CDR1 LGHNA, CDR2 YSLEER. The V and J ends lost 0 bases and 3 bases respectively, with 13 bases between them. CDR3 length equals 16 residues.